This T cell receptor (beta chain) was identified in a study of cytomegalovirus exposure and HLA in healthy donors. Study-wide results and caveats: Donors belonging to an Asian-associated ancestry cluster reportedly showed fewer N-insertions in productive TCRs than the approximately 680-donor mean, according to what a later analysis found.

Both 60 Vbeta primers and 13 Jbeta primers went into the PCR. Profiling relied on immunoSEQ multiplex PCR, and the TCRdb table lists in-frame clones only, not all of them. The sample consists of around 150,000 clones, about 80% of them appearing once. The J segment lost 3 bases and the V segment lost 5 bases, leaving 4 bases of the junction unmatched. This CDR3 is built from 14 residues. The germline V gene has CDR1 SGHRS and CDR2 YFSETQ. Comment on this clone: Its antigen is unidentified.

The rearrangement joins TRBV5-1 to TRBJ1-4; TRBD1 agrees at 7 bases. Sequencing input: PBMCs. This TCR was sampled from a man in his late teens or twenties in good health and CMV-seropositive. The CDR3 DNA is TGCGCCAGCAGGCTAACAGGGGCTAATGAAAAACTGTTTTTT. Encoded protein: CASRLTGANEKLFF.